Each of the 26 T cell receptor beta chains below was sequenced from the same sample in a study of blood T cell repertoires in COVID-19. Repertoires were generated with immunoSEQ multiplex PCR, while TCRdb's copy carries only in-frame clones and drops some. The table has 85,000 to 100,000 clones, approximately 84% seen once. Sequences were obtained from peripheral blood. The receptor source for this set is a woman aged 60-75 years with acute or convalescent COVID-19.

This rearrangement joins TRBV5-6 to TRBJ1-6; no clear D gene. From germline, CDR1 is SGHDT and CDR2 YYEEEE. This CDR3 has 16 amino acids. V was cut by 0 bases and J by 8 bases, with 15 bases left in between. CDR3 coding DNA: TGTGCCAGCAGCTTGGGCCAGGTTTTAGTGGATTCACCCCTCCACTTT. Residues: CASSLGQVLVDSPLHF.

In the case of this clone: This sample includes further DNA sequences coding for the same CDR3. J is TRBJ1-4 and V is TRBV5-1, with 9 bases aligning to TRBD1. The V segment lost 0 bases and the J segment 8 bases; nucleotides outside the gene matches: 2. This CDR3 has 14 residues. Germline V lookup: CDR1 SGHRS, CDR2 YFSETQ. The CDR3 DNA sequence: TGCGCCAGCAGCTTGGGACAGGGGGGCGAAAAACTGTTTTTT. Amino acids: CASSLGQGGEKLFF.

This chain joins TRBV10-2 and TRBJ2-3, with 11 bases matching TRBD2. The J segment lost 0 bases and the V segment lost 6 bases, leaving 8 bases of the junction unmatched. The CDR3 contains 17 residues. Germline V gene data show CDR1 as WSHSY and CDR2 as SAAADI. The CDR3 loop is CASRDLGTSGSTDTQYF. The CDR3 region has the DNA TGCGCCAGCAGAGACCTCGGGACTAGCGGCAGCACAGATACGCAGTATTTT.

The rearrangement joins TRBV7-3 to TRBJ2-1; 12 bases are a match to TRBD2. V lost 5 bases to trimming and J lost 6 bases; unmatched junction nucleotides: 14. The CDR3 loop spans 18 amino acids. Per germline, CDR1 SGHTA and CDR2 FQGTGA. The CDR3 bases are TGTGCCAGCAGCGCGCGACTAGCGGGGGTGTCATCACTCAATGAGCAGTTCTTC. Its translation is CASSARLAGVSSLNEQFF. Using reference TRBV7-3 and TRBJ2-1 for the parts outside the CDR3, the full variable domain is GAGVSQTPSNKVTEKGKYVELRCDPISGHTALYWYRQSLGQGPEFLIYFQGTGAADDSGLPNDRFFAVRPEGSVSTLKIQRTERGDSAVYLCASSARLAGVSSLNEQFFGPGTRLTVL.

The table lists this clone with a count of one. This chain connects TRBV5-4 to TRBJ2-3; 8 nucleotides align to TRBD2. In germline, CDR1 is SGHNT, CDR2 YYREEE (reference sequence). The V gene end was trimmed by 4 bases and the J gene end by 0 bases; junction bases not matched to a gene: 4. This CDR3 has 15 residues. This chain's CDR3 is CASSQGTSSTDTQYF. For the CDR3, the DNA is TGTGCCAGCAGCCAGGGGACTAGTAGCACAGATACGCAGTATTTT.

The chain couples TRBV11-2 to TRBJ1-2, with 9 bases matching TRBD1. Unmatched junction bases numbered 8, after V lost 5 bases and J lost 4 bases. The length of the CDR3 is 15 residues. Germline assignment: CDR1 SGHAT and CDR2 FQNNGV. The CDR3 protein is CASSPGTGTAYGYTF. The CDR3 nucleotides read TGTGCCAGCAGCCCAGGGACAGGGACGGCCTATGGCTACACCTTC.

This chain uses TRBV28 with TRBJ2-5; possible D gene TRBD2, 5 bases. Trimming pared 5 bases from V and 7 bases from J, leaving 23 bases between. The CDR3 sequence is 16 residues long. Germline CDR1 MDHEN, CDR2 SYDVKM. CDR3 nucleotide sequence: TGTGCCAGCAGTCCCCCGGGGATAGCTAGTGGAGGGACCCAGTACTTC. It encodes CASSPPGIASGGTQYF.

The chain links TRBV29-1 to TRBJ2-3; 16 bases align to TRBD2. With V trimmed by 7 bases and J by 4 bases, 14 bases remained unmatched. In germline, CDR1 is SQVTM, CDR2 ANQGSEA. This CDR3 contains 18 residues. The CDR3 here is CSARAPGLAGGLSDTQYF. The DNA for the CDR3 is TGCAGCGCCCGGGCCCCGGGACTAGCGGGGGGGCTCTCAGATACGCAGTATTTT.

V gene TRBV6-5 combines with J gene TRBJ2-1; no firm D call. The germline V and J ends were trimmed by 11 bases and 0 bases, with 14 bases remaining between them. CDR1 and CDR2 from the germline V gene are MNHEY and SVGAGI. The CDR3 runs to 14 residues. The CDR3 region has the DNA TGTGCCGTCCGAACTTATAGCTCCTACAATGAGCAGTTCTTC. Residues: CAVRTYSSYNEQFF.

The CDR3 spells CAWSLSGFAFF. CDR3 DNA sequence: TGTGCCTGGAGTCTTTCAGGGTTTGCTTTCTTT. The V call is TRBV30, the J call TRBJ1-1, with a possible D match to TRBD1 (5 bases). The V gene's germline CDR1 is GTSNPN and CDR2 SVGIG (reference sequence). Trimming pared 2 bases from V and 11 bases from J, leaving 12 bases between. The CDR3 has 11 residues.

This chain uses TRBV11-2 with TRBJ2-7, with D possibly matching TRBD2 (5 bases). This CDR3 contains 15 residues. V gave up 1 base and J gave up 0 bases, with 10 bases separating them. Germline V CDR1 and CDR2: SGHAT, FQNNGV. The CDR3 DNA is TGTGCCAGCAGCTTAGGAGGTACTAGCTCCTACGAGCAGTACTTC. It yields the protein CASSLGGTSSYEQYF.

J is TRBJ1-1 and V is TRBV7-3; D unclear. V lost 5 bases and J lost 3, with 10 bases in between. Germline CDR1 and CDR2: SGHTA and FQGTGA. The CDR3 extends over 13 amino acids. The CDR3 spells CASSRSRDTEAFF. CDR3 nucleotide sequence: TGTGCCAGCAGCCGGTCGAGAGACACTGAAGCTTTCTTT.

V usage is TRBV5-1 and J usage is TRBJ1-2, with a tentative D call TRBD1 (6 bases). The CDR3 runs to 15 residues. CDR1 is SGHRS, CDR2 YFSETQ, per germline. V lost 3 bases and J 1 base, leaving 13 bases between the germline ends. The CDR3 here is CASSYLGQSNYGYTF. CDR3 coding DNA: TGCGCCAGCAGCTACCTCGGACAGAGTAACTATGGCTACACCTTC.

V is TRBV2 and J is TRBJ1-5; TRBD1 agrees at 7 bases. The CDR3 is made up of 13 amino acids. V lost 4 bases to trimming and J lost 5 bases; unmatched junction nucleotides: 2. Germline lookup yields CDR1 SNHLY and CDR2 FYNNEI. The DNA of the CDR3 is TGTGCCAGCAGTGGGGACAGTTATCAGCCCCAGCATTTT. Residues: CASSGDSYQPQHF.

This clone was counted at least ten times. The J gene is TRBJ1-1, the V gene TRBV11-2, with TRBD1 matching over 11 bases. V shed 4 bases and J 4 bases; nucleotides not matched to a gene: 2. This CDR3 is 14 amino acids long. Germline values: CDR1 SGHAT, CDR2 FQNNGV. CDR3 coding DNA: TGTGCCAGCAGCTGGACAGGGGGCAGCACTGAAGCTTTCTTT. The encoded protein is CASSWTGGSTEAFF.

The V and J genes are TRBV19 and TRBJ1-2; tentatively, D is TRBD1 (6 bases). Germline V gene data show CDR1 as LNHDA and CDR2 as SQIVND (reference sequence). CDR3 length equals 12 residues. Trimming stripped 6 bases from V and 4 bases from J, with 9 bases between. Here the CDR3 reads CASRETGYGYTF. CDR3 coding DNA: TGTGCCAGTAGGGAGACAGGCTATGGCTACACCTTC.

The DNA of the CDR3 is TGTGCCACCAGCAGAGAGGGACAGGGATCCTCTGAAGCTTTCTTT. Translating it yields CATSREGQGSSEAFF. This chain links TRBV15 with TRBJ1-1, with 9 bases lining up with TRBD1. The CDR3 spans 15 residues. CDR1 and CDR2 (germline): LNHNV, YYDKDF (reference sequence). The trim removed 0 bases at V and 6 bases at J, leaving 5 bases unmatched.

The chain employs TRBV5-4 and TRBJ2-7; a possible D gene is TRBD2 (8 bases). Germline V gene lookup returns CDR1 SGHNT and CDR2 YYREEE (reference sequence). The CDR3 runs 18 residues. Trimming took off 0 bases at V and 0 bases at J, with 19 bases between the two ends. The CDR3 nucleotides are TGTGCCAGCAGCTTGGGTTCGGGAGGGGGCAGTGGCTCCTACGAGCAGTACTTC. Translating gives CASSLGSGGGSGSYEQYF.

V gene TRBV30 combines with J gene TRBJ2-7; 9 bases are shared with TRBD2. Germline loops: CDR1 GTSNPN, CDR2 SVGIG (reference sequence). Unmatched junction bases numbered 3, after V lost 1 base and J lost 5 bases. This CDR3 contains 13 residues. In DNA, the CDR3 is TGTGCCTGGAGTGCTAGCGGGGCCCACGAGCAGTACTTC. Encoded protein: CAWSASGAHEQYF.

This clone turned up a few times. V gene TRBV7-3 combines with J gene TRBJ2-3, with 12 bases fitting TRBD1. This CDR3 is built from 15 residues. V lost 2 bases and J lost 7; bases outside the gene matches: 4. The germline V gene has CDR1 SGHTA and CDR2 FQGTGA. The CDR3 loop reads CASSLGTGGAYTQYF. The CDR3 DNA reads as TGTGCCAGCAGCTTAGGGACAGGGGGCGCTTATACGCAGTATTTT. Filled out from reference TRBV7-3 and TRBJ2-3, the complete variable domain reads GAGVSQTPSNKVTEKGKYVELRCDPISGHTALYWYRQSLGQGPEFLIYFQGTGAADDSGLPNDRFFAVRPEGSVSTLKIQRTERGDSAVYLCASSLGTGGAYTQYFGPGTRLTVL.

This clone has a single count. The V and J genes are TRBV7-9 and TRBJ2-5; D possibly corresponds to TRBD2 (5 bases). This CDR3 contains 16 residues. With 2 bases removed from V and 1 base from J, the gap between germline ends came to 14 bases. Germline CDR1 SEHNR, CDR2 FQNEAQ (reference sequence). CDR3 sequence: CASSLNAAAGQETQYF. CDR3 sequence (DNA): TGTGCCAGCAGCTTAAATGCGGCGGCGGGCCAAGAGACCCAGTACTTC.

This chain connects TRBV29-1 to TRBJ2-1, with D possibly TRBD1 on 5 matching bases. Trimming left V 0 bases short and J 5 bases short, with 11 bases between. CDR1 is SQVTM and CDR2 is ANQGSEA in the germline V gene. The CDR3 consists of 14 residues. Here the CDR3 reads CSVEEGRVNNEQFF. The CDR3 nucleotides are TGCAGCGTTGAAGAAGGCAGGGTTAACAATGAGCAGTTCTTC.

The chain joins TRBV28 to TRBJ2-6; 7 bases fit TRBD2. Trimming cost V 6 bases and J 3 bases; bases outside gene matches: 17. Germline-derived CDR1 and CDR2 are MDHEN and SYDVKM. The CDR3 covers 19 residues. Here the CDR3 reads CASRIPRRRGESGANVLTF. CDR3 DNA: TGTGCCAGCAGGATCCCCCGGCGACGGGGGGAAAGTGGGGCCAACGTCCTGACTTTC.

This rearrangement joins TRBV15 to TRBJ2-7; D remains ambiguous. V shed 0 bases and J shed 3 bases, with 6 bases lying between them. The length of the CDR3 is 13 residues. Germline CDR1 is LNHNV and CDR2 is YYDKDF (reference sequence). In DNA, the CDR3 is TGTGCCACCAGCAGAGATGGCAACTACGAGCAGTACTTC. Amino acid sequence: CATSRDGNYEQYF.

CDR3 DNA: TGTGCCAGCAGCTTTGGGCTAACTAATGAAAAACTGTTTTTT. The encoded protein is CASSFGLTNEKLFF. V usage is TRBV11-2 and J usage is TRBJ1-4, with D unresolved. Trimming stripped 3 bases from V and 1 base from J, with 6 bases between. CDR1 is SGHAT and CDR2 is FQNNGV in the germline V gene. This CDR3 is built from 14 residues. Drawing the rest from reference TRBV11-2 and TRBJ1-4, the complete variable domain is EAGVAQSPRYKIIEKRQSVAFWCNPISGHATLYWYQQILGQGPKLLIQFQNNGVVDDSQLPKDRFSAERLKGVDSTLKIQPAKLEDSAVYLCASSFGLTNEKLFFGSGTQLSVL.

The rearrangement uses TRBV9 and TRBJ1-5, with a tentative D call TRBD1 (6 bases). This CDR3 region has 14 residues. The V gene's germline CDR1 is SGDLS and CDR2 YYNGEE. Trimming left V 2 bases short and J 6 bases short, with 12 bases between. The CDR3 bases are TGTGCCAGCAGCGTTTCCGGGGACACTCAGCCCCAGCATTTT. Its translation is CASSVSGDTQPQHF.